The 7 T cell receptor beta chains given below trace back to one sample, sequenced in a study of immune heterogeneity within non-small cell lung tumors. With around 600 ng used per sample, the template was genomic DNA from bulk tumor. Biopsy collection occurred during surgery, with several far-apart biopsies per primary tumor. Enrolled patients presented with newly diagnosed, previously untreated non-small cell lung cancer and underwent curative surgery. It was with 32 V and 13 J primers that multiplex PCR amplified TCR beta CDR3. A single record per CDR3 protein comes from TCRdb applying MiXCR to the multiplex PCR reads. The data hold about 6,400 distinct CDR3 sequences, with 20% to 25% observed a single time. The specimen sequenced was lung tumor tissue. The receptors were gathered from a man in his 70s with non-small cell lung cancer.

This clonotype was observed a single time. In DNA form, the CDR3 reads TGTGCCAGCAGCCCCAATCCGAGCTACGAAAAACTGTTTTTT. It yields the protein CASSPNPSYEKLFF. This chain links TRBV11-2 with TRBJ1-4; D is uncertain. CDR1 is SGHAT and CDR2 is FQNNGV in the germline V gene. The CDR3 runs to 14 residues. Trimming stripped 5 bases from V and 8 bases from J, with 15 bases between. Filled out from reference TRBV11-2 and TRBJ1-4, the complete variable domain reads EAGVAQSPRYKIIEKRQSVAFWCNPISGHATLYWYQQILGQGPKLLIQFQNNGVVDDSQLPKDRFSAERLKGVDSTLKIQPAKLEDSAVYLCASSPNPSYEKLFFGSGTQLSVL.

This clonotype is medium-sized by share. Here the CDR3 DNA reads TGTGCCAGCAGCCAACAGCTGACTAATGAAAAACTGTTTTTT. Translating it yields CASSQQLTNEKLFF. V and J are TRBV7-9 and TRBJ1-4; no clear D gene. The length of the CDR3 is 14 residues. Germline V gene lookup returns CDR1 SEHNR and CDR2 FQNEAQ (reference sequence). V shed 5 bases and J shed 2 bases, with 9 bases lying between them.

A word on this clonotype: This could be a read error, since a much larger clone is one nucleotide away. The rearrangement joins TRBV2 to TRBJ2-3; tentatively, D is TRBD1 (6 bases). Per the germline V gene, CDR1 is SNHLY and CDR2 is FYNNEI. The CDR3 has 13 residues. The CDR3 is CTSSVQGPDTQYF. The DNA for the CDR3 is TGTACCAGCAGTGTACAGGGCCCAGATACGCAGTATTTT.

As concerns this clonotype: The junction does not match germline at one end; this may be a read error. The chain is built from TRBV6-5 and TRBJ2-3; TRBD1 matches at 7 bases. This CDR3 contains 20 residues. Per the germline V gene, CDR1 is MNHEY and CDR2 is SVGAGI. The CDR3 loop is CAGSYSILDRVGLSTDTQYF. In DNA form, the CDR3 reads TGTGCCGGCAGTTACTCGATCCTAGACAGGGTAGGTCTGAGCACAGATACGCAGTATTTT.

This clonotype has a count of ten or more. The V call is TRBV20-1, the J call TRBJ2-1; weak D call: TRBD2 (6 bases). V lost 6 bases to trimming and J lost 0 bases, with 27 bases between them. Germline V gene sequence: CDR1 DFQATT, CDR2 SNEGSKA (reference sequence). The CDR3 spans 19 residues. The CDR3 spells CSAPIGAGSILSSYNEQFF. CDR3 nucleotides: TGCAGTGCCCCCATCGGAGCGGGTTCTATACTGAGCTCCTACAATGAGCAGTTCTTC.

By proportion, this clonotype is large. This rearrangement joins TRBV19 to TRBJ1-5, with no clear D. The germline gives CDR1 LNHDA, CDR2 SQIVND (reference sequence). The ends were cut back, 3 bases at V and 3 bases at J, with 9 bases in the middle. The CDR3 loop spans 14 amino acids. This CDR3 is CASSMGIHNQPQHF. CDR3 in DNA: TGTGCCAGTAGTATGGGGATTCACAATCAGCCCCAGCATTTT.

This chain joins TRBV29-1 and TRBJ1-2; TRBD1 might be the D (6 bases). V shed 7 bases and J shed 7 bases, with 16 bases lying between them. CDR1 is SQVTM and CDR2 is ANQGSEA in the germline V gene. The CDR3 is 12 amino acids. CDR3 residues: CSGLQGGGGYTF. CDR3 in DNA: TGCAGCGGACTACAGGGCGGAGGTGGCTACACCTTC.